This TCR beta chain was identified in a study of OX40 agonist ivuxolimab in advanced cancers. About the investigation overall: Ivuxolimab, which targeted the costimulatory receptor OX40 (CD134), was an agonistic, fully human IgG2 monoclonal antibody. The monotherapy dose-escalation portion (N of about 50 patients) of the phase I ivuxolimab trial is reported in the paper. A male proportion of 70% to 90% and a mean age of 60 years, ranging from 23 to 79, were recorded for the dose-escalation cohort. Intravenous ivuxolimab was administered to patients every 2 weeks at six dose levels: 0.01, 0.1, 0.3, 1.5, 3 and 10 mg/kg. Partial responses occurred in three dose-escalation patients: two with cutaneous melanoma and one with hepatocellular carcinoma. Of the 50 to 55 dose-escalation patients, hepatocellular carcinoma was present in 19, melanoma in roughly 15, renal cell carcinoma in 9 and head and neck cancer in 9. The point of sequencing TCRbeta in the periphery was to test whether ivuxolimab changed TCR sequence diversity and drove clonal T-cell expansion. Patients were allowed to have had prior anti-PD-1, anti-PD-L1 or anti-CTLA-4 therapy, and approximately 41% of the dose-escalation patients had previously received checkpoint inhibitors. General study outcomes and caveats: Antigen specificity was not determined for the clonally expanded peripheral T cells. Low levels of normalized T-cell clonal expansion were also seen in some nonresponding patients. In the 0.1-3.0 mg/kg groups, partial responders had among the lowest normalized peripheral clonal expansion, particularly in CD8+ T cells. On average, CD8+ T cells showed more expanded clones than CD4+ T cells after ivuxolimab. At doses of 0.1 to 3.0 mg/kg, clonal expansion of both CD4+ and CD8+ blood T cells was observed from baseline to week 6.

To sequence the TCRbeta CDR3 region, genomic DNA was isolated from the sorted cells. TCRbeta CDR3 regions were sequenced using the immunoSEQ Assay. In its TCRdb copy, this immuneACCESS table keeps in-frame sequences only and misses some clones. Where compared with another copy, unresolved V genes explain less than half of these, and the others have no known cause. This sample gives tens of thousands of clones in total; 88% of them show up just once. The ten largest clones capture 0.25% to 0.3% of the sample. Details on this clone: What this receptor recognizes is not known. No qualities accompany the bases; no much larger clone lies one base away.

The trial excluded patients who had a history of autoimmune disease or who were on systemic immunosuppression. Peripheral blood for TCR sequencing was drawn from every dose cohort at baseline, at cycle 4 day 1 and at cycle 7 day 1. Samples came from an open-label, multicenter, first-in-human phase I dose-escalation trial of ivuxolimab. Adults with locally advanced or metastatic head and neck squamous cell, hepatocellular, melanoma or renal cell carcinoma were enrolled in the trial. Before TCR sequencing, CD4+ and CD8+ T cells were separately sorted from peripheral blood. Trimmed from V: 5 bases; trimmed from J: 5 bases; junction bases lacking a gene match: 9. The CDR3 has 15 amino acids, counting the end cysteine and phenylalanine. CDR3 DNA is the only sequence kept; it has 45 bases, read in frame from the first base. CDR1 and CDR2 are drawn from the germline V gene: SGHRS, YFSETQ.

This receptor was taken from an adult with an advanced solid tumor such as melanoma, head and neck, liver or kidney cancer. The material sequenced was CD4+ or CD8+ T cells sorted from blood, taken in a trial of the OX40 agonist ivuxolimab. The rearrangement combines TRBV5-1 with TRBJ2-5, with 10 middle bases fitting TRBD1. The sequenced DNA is TGCGCCAGCAGTAAGATACCGGACAGGGGGGAGACCCAGTACTTC. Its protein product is CASSKIPDRGETQYF.